Listed below are T cell receptor beta chains from one sample, sequenced in a study of cytomegalovirus exposure and HLA in healthy donors. TCRdb's table, derived via immunoSEQ multiplex PCR, lists solely in-frame clones and lacks some. The table shows 200,000 to 250,000 clones, with 80% to 85% occurring only once. The sequencing input was PBMCs. These receptors were collected from a boy aged 2 to 10 in good health and CMV-seronegative. Each CDR3 is given with its conserved first and last residue. The order of the fields is CDR3 protein, CDR3 DNA, J gene, D gene, clone size, V gene. D genes are given only for firm matches. Expanded clones get a size class; other rows say once, few or many, or leave the size out.

CDR3aa: CASSFTGQGKYGYTF; CDR3nt: TGCGCCAGCAGCTTCACCGGACAGGGCAAGTATGGCTACACCTTC; j_gene: TRBJ1-2; d_gene: TRBD1; abundance: -; v_gene: TRBV5-1
CDR3aa: CASSLPGGETQYF; CDR3nt: TGTGCTAGCAGCTTACCAGGGGGAGAGACCCAGTACTTC; j_gene: TRBJ2-5; d_gene: TRBD1; abundance: -; v_gene: TRBV7-7
CDR3aa: CASSPVDTGELFF; CDR3nt: TGTGCCAGCAGCCCGGTGGACACCGGGGAGCTGTTTTTT; j_gene: TRBJ2-2; d_gene: -; abundance: -; v_gene: TRBV7-3
CDR3aa: CASSLYRVAVNTEAFF; CDR3nt: TGTGCCAGCAGCTTGTACCGGGTTGCTGTGAACACTGAAGCTTTCTTT; j_gene: TRBJ1-1; d_gene: -; abundance: -; v_gene: TRBV13
CDR3aa: CASSVATGTGNTIYF; CDR3nt: TGTGCCAGCAGCGTAGCTACAGGGACTGGAAACACCATATATTTT; j_gene: TRBJ1-3; d_gene: -; abundance: -; v_gene: TRBV9
CDR3aa: CASSLSSLAGQFF; CDR3nt: TGTGCCAGCAGTTTATCGAGTCTAGCGGGGCAGTTCTTC; j_gene: TRBJ2-1; d_gene: TRBD2; abundance: -; v_gene: TRBV27
CDR3aa: CSALREFEQYF; CDR3nt: TGCAGTGCCCTTAGAGAATTCGAGCAGTACTTC; j_gene: TRBJ2-7; d_gene: -; abundance: -; v_gene: TRBV20-1
CDR3aa: CASSVDRVVNYGYTF; CDR3nt: TGTGCCAGCAGTGTTGACAGGGTGGTTAACTATGGCTACACCTTC; j_gene: TRBJ1-2; d_gene: TRBD1; abundance: -; v_gene: TRBV6-1
CDR3aa: CASRLTGSYNEQFF; CDR3nt: TGTGCCAGCAGACTAACAGGGTCCTACAATGAGCAGTTCTTC; j_gene: TRBJ2-1; d_gene: -; abundance: -; v_gene: TRBV27
CDR3aa: CASRLTGGRTEAFF; CDR3nt: TGTGCCAGCAGGCTGACAGGGGGCCGAACTGAAGCTTTCTTT; j_gene: TRBJ1-1; d_gene: TRBD1; abundance: -; v_gene: TRBV27
CDR3aa: CASRNYYGSNQPQHF; CDR3nt: TGTGCCAGCAGGAACTACTACGGGAGCAATCAGCCCCAGCATTTT; j_gene: TRBJ1-5; d_gene: -; abundance: -; v_gene: TRBV6-1
CDR3aa: CASSFSGGYTF; CDR3nt: TGCGCCAGCAGCTTTAGCGGCGGCTACACCTTC; j_gene: TRBJ1-2; d_gene: -; abundance: -; v_gene: TRBV5-1
CDR3aa: CSSSLVTNYGYTF; CDR3nt: TGTTCCAGCAGCTTAGTCACTAACTATGGCTACACCTTC; j_gene: TRBJ1-2; d_gene: -; abundance: -; v_gene: TRBV7-9
CDR3aa: CSAGWGGTEAFF; CDR3nt: TGCAGCGCCGGCTGGGGCGGAACTGAAGCTTTCTTT; j_gene: TRBJ1-1; d_gene: -; abundance: -; v_gene: TRBV29-1
CDR3aa: CASSFRREGLYEQYF; CDR3nt: TGTGCCAGCAGCTTTCGTCGGGAGGGCCTGTACGAGCAGTACTTC; j_gene: TRBJ2-7; d_gene: -; abundance: -; v_gene: TRBV12-1
CDR3aa: CASSSDRVDGYTF; CDR3nt: TGCGCCAGCAGCTCTGACAGGGTGGATGGCTACACCTTC; j_gene: TRBJ1-2; d_gene: TRBD1; abundance: -; v_gene: TRBV5-1
CDR3aa: CASSVAGTDYGYTF; CDR3nt: TGTGCCAGCAGCGTAGCTGGGACAGACTATGGCTACACCTTC; j_gene: TRBJ1-2; d_gene: TRBD1; abundance: -; v_gene: TRBV9
CDR3aa: CSFFVGRDALSEQFF; CDR3nt: TGCAGCTTCTTTGTGGGGCGCGATGCGTTAAGTGAGCAGTTCTTC; j_gene: TRBJ2-1; d_gene: -; abundance: -; v_gene: TRBV29-1
CDR3aa: CASSMTSGGFTDTQYF; CDR3nt: TGTGCCAGCAGCATGACTAGCGGGGGGTTCACAGATACGCAGTATTTT; j_gene: TRBJ2-3; d_gene: TRBD2; abundance: -; v_gene: TRBV7-8
CDR3aa: CASSYSTGADTEAFF; CDR3nt: TGTGCCAGCAGTTACTCCACAGGAGCAGACACTGAAGCTTTCTTT; j_gene: TRBJ1-1; d_gene: -; abundance: -; v_gene: TRBV6-8
CDR3aa: CASSVAGGPSYGYTF; CDR3nt: TGTGCCAGCAGCGTAGCTGGGGGCCCTTCCTATGGCTACACCTTC; j_gene: TRBJ1-2; d_gene: -; abundance: -; v_gene: TRBV9
CDR3aa: CASSVSTGGNYEQYF; CDR3nt: TGTGCCAGCAGTGTGAGTACAGGGGGCAACTACGAGCAGTACTTC; j_gene: TRBJ2-7; d_gene: TRBD1; abundance: -; v_gene: TRBV6-1
CDR3aa: CASSVDNEQYF; CDR3nt: TGTGCCAGCAGCGTAGACAACGAGCAGTACTTC; j_gene: TRBJ2-7; d_gene: -; abundance: -; v_gene: TRBV11-2
CDR3aa: CASSPLETDRTDTQYF; CDR3nt: TGTGCCAGCAGCCCCCTGGAAACAGACCGCACAGATACGCAGTATTTT; j_gene: TRBJ2-3; d_gene: -; abundance: -; v_gene: TRBV14
CDR3aa: CASSEGAEGWPPLHF; CDR3nt: TGTGCCAGCAGTGAAGGGGCGGAGGGGTGGCCACCCCTCCACTTT; j_gene: TRBJ1-6; d_gene: -; abundance: -; v_gene: TRBV25-1
CDR3aa: CASSQGSMGYTEAFF; CDR3nt: TGCGCCAGCAGCCAAGGGTCCATGGGCTACACTGAAGCTTTCTTT; j_gene: TRBJ1-1; d_gene: -; abundance: few; v_gene: TRBV4-1
CDR3aa: CASSAGQGSQSYTF; CDR3nt: TGTGCCAGCAGCGCGGGACAGGGCTCGCAGAGCTACACCTTC; j_gene: TRBJ1-2; d_gene: TRBD1; abundance: -; v_gene: TRBV7-9
CDR3aa: CASREPVLRRMNTEAFF; CDR3nt: TGTGCCAGCAGGGAACCTGTACTCAGGAGGATGAACACTGAAGCTTTCTTT; j_gene: TRBJ1-1; d_gene: -; abundance: once; v_gene: TRBV6-1
CDR3aa: CASSEVPDRALHGYTF; CDR3nt: TGTGCCAGCAGTGAAGTCCCCGACAGGGCCCTGCATGGCTACACCTTC; j_gene: TRBJ1-2; d_gene: TRBD1; abundance: -; v_gene: TRBV2
CDR3aa: CASSQWTSGVYEQYF; CDR3nt: TGTGCCAGCAGTCAATGGACTAGCGGGGTCTACGAGCAGTACTTC; j_gene: TRBJ2-7; d_gene: TRBD2; abundance: -; v_gene: TRBV27
CDR3aa: CASSRNSPDTDTQYF; CDR3nt: TGTGCCAGCTCACGGAATAGCCCTGACACAGATACGCAGTATTTT; j_gene: TRBJ2-3; d_gene: -; abundance: once; v_gene: TRBV18
CDR3aa: CASSPGTQSSYEQYF; CDR3nt: TGTGCCAGCAGCCCAGGGACACAGAGCTCCTACGAGCAGTACTTC; j_gene: TRBJ2-7; d_gene: -; abundance: -; v_gene: TRBV11-3
CDR3aa: CSVRTGFIDEQYF; CDR3nt: TGCAGCGTGCGGACAGGGTTTATCGACGAGCAGTACTTC; j_gene: TRBJ2-7; d_gene: TRBD1; abundance: -; v_gene: TRBV29-1
CDR3aa: CASSLVPSGSSLKYNEQFF; CDR3nt: TGTGCCAGCAGCTTAGTCCCTAGCGGGAGCAGTTTGAAGTACAATGAGCAGTTCTTC; j_gene: TRBJ2-1; d_gene: TRBD2; abundance: -; v_gene: TRBV7-9
CDR3aa: CASSPGTSSYNEQFF; CDR3nt: TGTGCCAGTAGTCCCGGGACTAGCTCCTACAATGAGCAGTTCTTC; j_gene: TRBJ2-1; d_gene: TRBD2; abundance: -; v_gene: TRBV19
CDR3aa: CASSAEGGLVGVAGDTQYF; CDR3nt: TGTGCCAGCAGCGCCGAGGGGGGACTAGTGGGAGTAGCTGGAGATACGCAGTATTTT; j_gene: TRBJ2-3; d_gene: TRBD2; abundance: -; v_gene: TRBV9
CDR3aa: CASSWADRNTGELFF; CDR3nt: TGCGCCAGCAGTTGGGCTGATAGGAACACCGGGGAGCTGTTTTTT; j_gene: TRBJ2-2; d_gene: -; abundance: -; v_gene: TRBV5-1